The 22 T cell receptor beta chains in this list originate from one sample, sequenced in a study of quantifying T cell responses using KT2 cells. As for the study in general: RNA was reverse transcribed with TCR alpha and beta constant-region primers.

Each cDNA got a UMI-containing oligo ligated at its 3' end. The first PCR ran 3 to 5 cycles with an equimolar RC1.1 and RC1.2 beta primer mix. A single record per CDR3 protein comes from TCRdb applying MiXCR to the UMI-ligation and nested PCR reads. The table records about 33,000 distinct CDR3 sequences, about 9.4% of them present only once. Sequenced input: PBMCs spiked with cells of the T cell clone KT2. The receptors shown here come from a human donor.

The chain uses TRBV27 and TRBJ1-5; no clear D. The V and J ends lost 8 bases and 1 base respectively, with 3 bases between them. The CDR3 spans 11 residues. Per germline, CDR1 MNHEY and CDR2 SMNVEV (reference sequence). The CDR3 loop reads CASGSNQPQHF. DNA for the CDR3: TGTGCCAGCGGAAGCAATCAGCCCCAGCATTTT.

The rearrangement joins TRBV12-3 or TRBV12-4 to TRBJ2-5, with D perhaps matching TRBD2 (5 bases). CDR3 length: 12 residues. With 3 bases removed from V and 3 bases from J, the gap between germline ends came to 5 bases. The CDR3 DNA reads TGTGCCAGCAGTTTCGGGAAAGAGACCCAGTACTTC. Its translation: CASSFGKETQYF.

The J gene is TRBJ1-6, the V gene TRBV5-1, with D possibly TRBD1 on 6 matching bases. CDR3 length: 15 amino acids. V was trimmed by 0 bases and J by 6 bases, leaving 10 bases between them. Looked up from germline, CDR1 is SGHRS and CDR2 is YFSETQ. The CDR3 DNA reads as TGCGCCAGCAGCTTGGAGGTGGACAGTAATTCACCCCTCCACTTT. This codes for CASSLEVDSNSPLHF.

The rearrangement joins TRBV5-1 to TRBJ2-5, with 8 positions matching TRBD2. The CDR3 totals 16 residues. Trimming at V came to 4 bases and at J to 3 bases, leaving 11 bases not matched to a gene. The V gene's germline CDR1 is SGHRS and CDR2 YFSETQ. The CDR3 DNA is TGCGCCAGCAGCCGACCGGGGGGGAGGTGGGAAGAGACCCAGTACTTC. Amino acids: CASSRPGGRWEETQYF.

The chain recombines TRBV3-1 with TRBJ1-6, with D perhaps matching TRBD1 (6 bases). Germline-derived CDR1 and CDR2 are LGHDT and YNNKEL (reference sequence). Between the trimmed V and J ends, which lost 2 bases and 10 bases, there was a span of 18 bases. The CDR3 contains 16 residues. CDR3 residues: CASSQSRPGAGSPLHF. In nucleotides, the CDR3 is TGTGCCAGCAGCCAATCCAGGCCAGGGGCCGGATCACCCCTCCACTTT.

The J gene is TRBJ1-2, the V gene TRBV20-1; 8 bases are shared with TRBD1. V lost 0 bases, J lost 3 bases, and 18 bases stayed unmatched. Germline CDR1 and CDR2: DFQATT and SNEGSKA (reference sequence). There are 19 residues in the CDR3. In DNA, the CDR3 is TGCAGTGCTAGAGATTTCTCAAGGGTCAGGGGGCAGCTCGACTATGGCTACACCTTC. Its protein is CSARDFSRVRGQLDYGYTF.

This clonotype was seen repeatedly, ten times or more. This sequence joins TRBV6-5 and TRBJ2-3; TRBD2 aligns across 9 bases. The CDR3 totals 15 residues. J gave up 6 bases and V 4 bases, and 8 bases lay outside the gene matches. Germline loops: CDR1 MNHEY, CDR2 SVGAGI. CDR3 bases: TGTGCCAGCAGTTCGGCGGGGGGGGGCGTGGATACGCAGTATTTT. This gives the protein CASSSAGGGVDTQYF.

There are a few counts of this clonotype. J is TRBJ1-4 and V is TRBV18, with D uncertain. The CDR3 extends over 16 amino acids. The V gene lost 3 bases and the J gene lost 0 bases, with 11 bases spanning the gap. Germline CDR1 and CDR2: KGHSH and LQKENI. CDR3 residues: CASSPSAVTTNEKLFF. The DNA for the CDR3 is TGTGCCAGCTCACCGAGCGCAGTGACAACTAATGAAAAACTGTTTTTT.

This clonotype was counted at least ten times. The chain couples TRBV18 to TRBJ1-1; possibly TRBD1 for D (5 bases). This CDR3 region has 14 residues. Germline V lookup: CDR1 KGHSH, CDR2 LQKENI. Trimming shortened V by 3 bases and J by 5 bases, and 13 bases separated the two germline ends. CDR3: CASSPPEGRTEAFF. In nucleotides, the CDR3 is TGTGCCAGCTCACCCCCCGAGGGGCGAACTGAAGCTTTCTTT. Combining the CDR3 with reference TRBV18 and TRBJ1-1 gives the whole variable domain NAGVMQNPRHLVRRRGQEARLRCSPMKGHSHVYWYRQLPEEGLKFMVYLQKENIIDESGMPKERFSAEFPKEGPSILRIQQVVRGDSAAYFCASSPPEGRTEAFFGQGTRLTVV.

This clonotype has at least ten counts. V is TRBV29-1 and J is TRBJ2-3; 12 positions agree with TRBD2. The germline gives CDR1 SQVTM, CDR2 ANQGSEA. V shed 7 bases, J shed 5 bases, and the junction held 4 bases outside the gene matches. CDR3 length equals 13 residues. CDR3 coding DNA: TGCAGCGGACTAGCGGGAGAGGGAGATACGCAGTATTTT. This codes for CSGLAGEGDTQYF.

This clonotype was counted a few times. The chain couples TRBV11-2 to TRBJ2-5; TRBD2 agrees at 9 bases. With 3 bases clipped from V and 5 bases from J, the junction kept 4 bases outside the gene matches. The CDR3 spans 14 residues. Germline-derived CDR1 and CDR2 are SGHAT and FQNNGV. CDR3 coding DNA: TGTGCCAGCAGCTTGACTAGCGGACCCGAGACCCAGTACTTC. Translation: CASSLTSGPETQYF.

CDR3 protein: CASSLALGALGHEQYF. The DNA of the CDR3 is TGTGCCAGCAGCTTAGCGCTAGGGGCTTTGGGCCACGAGCAGTACTTC. This rearrangement joins TRBV7-2 to TRBJ2-7, with D possibly TRBD1 on 5 matching bases. Germline V gene sequence: CDR1 SGHTA, CDR2 FQGNSA. Trimming shortened V by 0 bases and J by 5 bases, and 17 bases separated the two germline ends. The length of the CDR3 is 16 residues.

This clonotype occurred many times. The rearrangement joins TRBV7-2 to TRBJ1-5, with 12 bases fitting TRBD1. The V gene end was trimmed by 3 bases and the J gene end by 6 bases; junction bases not matched to a gene: 9. The germline gives CDR1 SGHTA, CDR2 FQGNSA. This CDR3 spans 17 amino acids. CDR3 sequence reads: CASSLGQGAGLGQPQHF. CDR3 nucleotide sequence: TGTGCCAGCAGCTTGGGACAGGGGGCAGGACTGGGTCAGCCCCAGCATTTT.

The V call is TRBV20-1, the J call TRBJ2-3, with TRBD2 identical over 8 bases. The junction had 7 bases not matched to a gene; V was cut back by 3 bases and J by 5 bases. Germline V gives CDR1 DFQATT, CDR2 SNEGSKA (reference sequence). The CDR3 length is 14 residues. The CDR3 DNA is TGCAGTGCTAGGGCCGGGGGGGCTGAAGATACGCAGTATTTT. Its protein is CSARAGGAEDTQYF.

J is TRBJ1-1 and V is TRBV6-1, with 7 bases fitting TRBD1. CDR3 length: 14 amino acids. Looked up from germline, CDR1 is MNHNS and CDR2 is SASEGT. V dropped 5 bases and J dropped 4; count of bases not matched to a gene: 7. CDR3 coding DNA: TGTGCCAGCAGTTCACAGGGGATTTCCACTGAAGCTTTCTTT. This translates into CASSSQGISTEAFF.

Only a few counts were recorded for this clonotype. This chain links TRBV20-1 with TRBJ1-1; D possibly corresponds to TRBD1 (5 bases). Trimming removed 3 bases at V and 1 base at J, with 21 bases between. Germline-derived CDR1 and CDR2 are DFQATT and SNEGSKA (reference sequence). CDR3 length: 17 residues. CDR3 residues: CSARGQGLRRPNTEAFF. The CDR3 nucleotides read TGCAGTGCTAGGGGTCAGGGTCTACGCAGACCGAACACTGAAGCTTTCTTT.

The chain is built from TRBV20-1 and TRBJ2-3; no clear D gene. The germline V gene encodes CDR1 DFQATT and CDR2 SNEGSKA (reference sequence). The CDR3 covers 12 residues. Trimming stripped 6 bases from V and 0 bases from J, with 7 bases between. The CDR3 nucleotides are TGCAGTGCCACACCCAGCACAGATACGCAGTATTTT. The encoded protein is CSATPSTDTQYF.

This clonotype has ten or more counts. The chain recombines TRBV29-1 with TRBJ2-5, with no clear D. The CDR3 extends over 12 amino acids. Germline V gene lookup returns CDR1 SQVTM and CDR2 ANQGSEA. Trimming removed 4 bases from V and 1 base from J, with 7 bases in between. CDR3 loop: CSVAATQETQYF. The CDR3 DNA reads as TGCAGCGTTGCAGCGACCCAAGAGACCCAGTACTTC.

This clonotype was detected only a few times. The chain links TRBV20-1 to TRBJ2-1; 13 bases match TRBD2. The CDR3 is 18 amino acids. V lost 1 base and J lost 0; bases outside the gene matches: 6. Germline-derived CDR1 and CDR2 are DFQATT and SNEGSKA (reference sequence). CDR3 protein: CSARGTSGGNASYNEQFF. The CDR3 region has the DNA TGCAGTGCTAGAGGGACTAGCGGGGGCAACGCCTCCTACAATGAGCAGTTCTTC.

The chain employs TRBV6-1 and TRBJ2-5; the D gene is possibly TRBD2 (6 bases). Trimming removed 7 bases from V and 2 bases from J, with 11 bases in between. The CDR3 length is 13 residues. Germline V CDR1 and CDR2: MNHNS, SASEGT. The DNA of the CDR3 is TGTGCCAGCACGTGGGGGGAACAAGAGACCCAGTACTTC. This gives the protein CASTWGEQETQYF.

This clonotype was counted between two and nine times. V gene TRBV2 combines with J gene TRBJ2-2, with a possible D match to TRBD2 (6 bases). The CDR3 is 16 residues long. V lost 7 bases and J lost 1, with 16 bases in between. Germline CDR1 reads SNHLY; CDR2 reads FYNNEI. DNA for the CDR3: TGTGCCAGCAACCATAGGAATAGCGGGAACACCGGGGAGCTGTTTTTT. This sequence encodes CASNHRNSGNTGELFF.

This clonotype has just a few counts. This chain joins TRBV18 and TRBJ1-5; 7 nucleotides match TRBD1. CDR3 length: 16 amino acids. V dropped 3 bases and J dropped 5; count of bases not matched to a gene: 10. CDR1 and CDR2 (germline): KGHSH, LQKENI. CDR3: CASSPSRQGHDQPQHF. In nucleotides, the CDR3 is TGTGCCAGCTCACCCTCGAGACAGGGCCACGATCAGCCCCAGCATTTT.